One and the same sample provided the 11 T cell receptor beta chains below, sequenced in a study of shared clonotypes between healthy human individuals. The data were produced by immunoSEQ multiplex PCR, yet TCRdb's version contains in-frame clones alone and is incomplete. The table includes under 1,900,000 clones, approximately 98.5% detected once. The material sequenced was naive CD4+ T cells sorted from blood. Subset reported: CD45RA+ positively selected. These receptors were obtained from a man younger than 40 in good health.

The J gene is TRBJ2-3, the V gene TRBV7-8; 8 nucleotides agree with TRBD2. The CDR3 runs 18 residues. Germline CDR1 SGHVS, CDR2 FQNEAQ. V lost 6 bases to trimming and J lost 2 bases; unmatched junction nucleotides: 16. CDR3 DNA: TGTGCCAGCAGTCATCTTAGGCGACTAGCGCTGAACACAGATACGCAGTATTTT. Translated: CASSHLRRLALNTDTQYF. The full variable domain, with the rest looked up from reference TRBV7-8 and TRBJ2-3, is GAGVSQSPRYKVAKRGQDVALRCDPISGHVSLFWYQQALGQGPEFLTYFQNEAQLDKSGLPSDRFFAERPEGSVSTLKIQRTQQEDSAVYLCASSHLRRLALNTDTQYFGPGTRLTVL.

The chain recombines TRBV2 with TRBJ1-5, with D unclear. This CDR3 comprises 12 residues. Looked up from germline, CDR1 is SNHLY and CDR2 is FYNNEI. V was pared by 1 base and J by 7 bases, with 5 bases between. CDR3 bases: TGTGCCAGCAGTGAAGAAGGACAGCCCCAGCATTTT. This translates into CASSEEGQPQHF.

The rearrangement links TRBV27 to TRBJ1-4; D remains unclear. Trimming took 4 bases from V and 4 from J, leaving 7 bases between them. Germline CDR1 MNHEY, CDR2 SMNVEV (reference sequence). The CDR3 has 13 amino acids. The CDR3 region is CASSSVLNEKLFF. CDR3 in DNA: TGTGCCAGCAGTTCGGTCCTTAATGAAAAACTGTTTTTT.

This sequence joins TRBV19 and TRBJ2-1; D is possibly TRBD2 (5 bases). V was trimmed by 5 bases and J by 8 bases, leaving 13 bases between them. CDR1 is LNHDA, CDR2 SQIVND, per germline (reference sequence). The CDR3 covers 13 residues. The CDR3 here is CASSWPSSDEQFF. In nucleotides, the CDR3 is TGTGCCAGTAGTTGGCCTAGTAGCGATGAGCAGTTCTTC.

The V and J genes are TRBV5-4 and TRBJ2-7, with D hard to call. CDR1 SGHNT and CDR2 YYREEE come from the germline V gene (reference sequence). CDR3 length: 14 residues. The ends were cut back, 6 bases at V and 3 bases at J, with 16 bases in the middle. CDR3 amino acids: CASNLLGEDYEQYF. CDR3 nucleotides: TGTGCCAGCAACCTGCTAGGAGAGGACTACGAGCAGTACTTC.

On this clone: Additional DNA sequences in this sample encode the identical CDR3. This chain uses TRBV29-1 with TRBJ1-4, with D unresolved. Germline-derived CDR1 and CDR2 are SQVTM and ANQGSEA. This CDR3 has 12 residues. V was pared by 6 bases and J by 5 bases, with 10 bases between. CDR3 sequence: CSVVGDNEKLFF. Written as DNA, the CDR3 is TGCAGCGTAGTGGGAGACAATGAAAAACTGTTTTTT. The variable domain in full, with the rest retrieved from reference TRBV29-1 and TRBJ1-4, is SAVISQKPSRDICQRGTSLTIQCQVDSQVTMMFWYRQQPGQSLTLIATANQGSEATYESGFVIDKFPISRPNLTFSTLTVSNMSPEDSSIYLCSVVGDNEKLFFGSGTQLSVL.

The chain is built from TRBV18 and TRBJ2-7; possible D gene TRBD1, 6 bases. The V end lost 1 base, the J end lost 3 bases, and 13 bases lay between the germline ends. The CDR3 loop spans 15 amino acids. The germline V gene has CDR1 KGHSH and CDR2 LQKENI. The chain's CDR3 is CASSPLGTRIYEQYF. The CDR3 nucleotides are TGTGCCAGCTCACCACTGGGGACACGCATCTACGAGCAGTACTTC.

The CDR3 region is CASSGRTDPQIYNEQFF. The DNA of the CDR3 is TGTGCCAGCAGCGGACGGACAGATCCACAAATATACAATGAGCAGTTCTTC. The chain combines TRBV7-9 with TRBJ2-1; possible D gene TRBD1, 6 bases. V lost 5 bases, J lost 4 bases, and 21 bases lay in between. Germline-derived CDR1 and CDR2 are SEHNR and FQNEAQ (reference sequence). The CDR3 has 17 amino acids.

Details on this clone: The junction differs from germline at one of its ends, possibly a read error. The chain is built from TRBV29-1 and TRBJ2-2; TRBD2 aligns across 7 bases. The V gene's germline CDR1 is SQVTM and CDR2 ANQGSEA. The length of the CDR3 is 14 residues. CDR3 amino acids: CSVQDGGRTGELFF. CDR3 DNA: TGCAGCGTTCAAGATGGCGGGAGAACCGGGGAGCTGTTTTTT.

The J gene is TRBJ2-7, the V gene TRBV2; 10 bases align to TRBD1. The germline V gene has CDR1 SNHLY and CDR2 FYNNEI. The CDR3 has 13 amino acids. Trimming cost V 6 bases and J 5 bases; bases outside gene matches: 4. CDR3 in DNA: TGTGCCAGCAGCGGACAGGGGGTTAACGAGCAGTACTTC. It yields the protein CASSGQGVNEQYF. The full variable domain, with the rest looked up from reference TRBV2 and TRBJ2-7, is EPEVTQTPSHQVTQMGQEVILRCVPISNHLYFYWYRQILGQKVEFLVSFYNNEISEKSEIFDDQFSVERPDGSNFTLKIRSTKLEDSAMYFCASSGQGVNEQYFGPGTRLTVT.

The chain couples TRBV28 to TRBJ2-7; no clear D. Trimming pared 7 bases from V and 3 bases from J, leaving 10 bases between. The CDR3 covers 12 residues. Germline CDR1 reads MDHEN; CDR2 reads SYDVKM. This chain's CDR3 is CASNEQGYEQYF. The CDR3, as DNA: TGTGCCAGCAATGAACAAGGCTACGAGCAGTACTTC.